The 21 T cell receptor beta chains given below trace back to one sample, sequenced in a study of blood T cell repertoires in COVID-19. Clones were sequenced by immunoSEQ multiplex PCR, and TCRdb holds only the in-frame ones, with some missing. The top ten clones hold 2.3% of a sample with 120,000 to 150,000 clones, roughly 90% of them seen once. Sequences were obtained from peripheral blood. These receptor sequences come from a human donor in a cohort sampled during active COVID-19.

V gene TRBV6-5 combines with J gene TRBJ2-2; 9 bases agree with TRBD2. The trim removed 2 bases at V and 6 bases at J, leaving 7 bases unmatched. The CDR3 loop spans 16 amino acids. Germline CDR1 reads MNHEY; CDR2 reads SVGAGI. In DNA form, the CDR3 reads TGTGCCAGCAGTTACGGGGGCGGGAGGGCGCCCGGGGAGCTGTTTTTT. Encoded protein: CASSYGGGRAPGELFF.

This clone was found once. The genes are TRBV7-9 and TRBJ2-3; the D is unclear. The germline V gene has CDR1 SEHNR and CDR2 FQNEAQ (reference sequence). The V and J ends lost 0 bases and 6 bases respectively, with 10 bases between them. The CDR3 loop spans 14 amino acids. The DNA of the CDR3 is TGTGCCAGCAGCTTAGCGTCAAGTCGGGATACGCAGTATTTT. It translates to CASSLASSRDTQYF.

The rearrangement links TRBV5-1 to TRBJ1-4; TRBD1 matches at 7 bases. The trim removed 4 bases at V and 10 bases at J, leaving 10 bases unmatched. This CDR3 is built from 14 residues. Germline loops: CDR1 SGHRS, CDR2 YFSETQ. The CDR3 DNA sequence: TGCGCCAGCAGCGACGCTTCAGGGGGGAGAAAACTGTTTTTT. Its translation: CASSDASGGRKLFF.

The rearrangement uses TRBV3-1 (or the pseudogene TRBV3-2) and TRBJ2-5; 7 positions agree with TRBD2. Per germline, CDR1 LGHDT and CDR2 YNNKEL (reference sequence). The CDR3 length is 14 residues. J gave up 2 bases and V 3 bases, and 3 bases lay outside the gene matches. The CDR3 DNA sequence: TGTGCCAGCAGCCACCTAGCGGTACAAGAGACCCAGTACTTC. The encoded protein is CASSHLAVQETQYF.

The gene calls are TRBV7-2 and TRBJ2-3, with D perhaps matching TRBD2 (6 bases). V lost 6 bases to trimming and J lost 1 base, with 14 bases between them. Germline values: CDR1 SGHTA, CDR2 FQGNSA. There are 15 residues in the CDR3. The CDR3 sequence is CASRLGGVGTDTQYF. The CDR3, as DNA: TGTGCCAGCAGGCTGGGAGGCGTCGGCACAGATACGCAGTATTTT. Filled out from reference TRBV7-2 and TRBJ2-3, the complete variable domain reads GAGVSQSPSNKVTEKGKDVELRCDPISGHTALYWYRQSLGQGLEFLIYFQGNSAPDKSGLPSDRFSAERTGGSVSTLTIQRTQQEDSAVYLCASRLGGVGTDTQYFGPGTRLTVL.

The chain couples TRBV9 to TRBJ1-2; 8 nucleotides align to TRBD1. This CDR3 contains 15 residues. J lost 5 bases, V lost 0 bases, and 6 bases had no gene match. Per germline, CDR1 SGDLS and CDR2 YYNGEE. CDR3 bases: TGTGCCAGCAGCGTAGCTCCAGGGGGCGGATATGGCTACACCTTC. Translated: CASSVAPGGGYGYTF.

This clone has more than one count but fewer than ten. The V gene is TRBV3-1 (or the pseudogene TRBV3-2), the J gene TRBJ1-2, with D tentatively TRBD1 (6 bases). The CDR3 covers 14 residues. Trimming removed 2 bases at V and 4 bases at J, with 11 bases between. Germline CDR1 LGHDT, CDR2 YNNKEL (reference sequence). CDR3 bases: TGTGCCAGCAGCCAATACCCGACAGGCTATGGCTACACCTTC. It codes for CASSQYPTGYGYTF.

CDR3 protein: CASSYSAGGPDTQYF. In DNA form, the CDR3 reads TGTGCCAGCAGTTACTCGGCGGGAGGGCCGGATACGCAGTATTTT. This chain uses TRBV6-6 with TRBJ2-3; 9 bases agree with TRBD2. Trimming removed 0 bases from V and 6 bases from J; junction bases left unmatched: 4. The CDR3 runs 15 residues. CDR1 and CDR2 from the germline V gene are MNHNY and SVGAGI (reference sequence).

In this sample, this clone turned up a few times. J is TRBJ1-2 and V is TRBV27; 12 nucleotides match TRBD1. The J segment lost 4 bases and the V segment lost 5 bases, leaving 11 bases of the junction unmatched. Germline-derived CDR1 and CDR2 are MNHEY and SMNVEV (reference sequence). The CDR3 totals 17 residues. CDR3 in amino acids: CASSTIRDRGRGYGYTF. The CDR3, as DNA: TGTGCCAGCAGTACAATCCGGGACAGGGGGCGAGGCTATGGCTACACCTTC.

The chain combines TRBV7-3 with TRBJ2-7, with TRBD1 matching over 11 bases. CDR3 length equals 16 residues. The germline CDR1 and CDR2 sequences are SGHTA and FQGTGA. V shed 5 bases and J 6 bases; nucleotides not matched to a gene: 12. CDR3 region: CASSPQPGTGGAEQYF. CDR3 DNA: TGTGCCAGCAGCCCACAGCCCGGGACAGGGGGAGCCGAGCAGTACTTC.

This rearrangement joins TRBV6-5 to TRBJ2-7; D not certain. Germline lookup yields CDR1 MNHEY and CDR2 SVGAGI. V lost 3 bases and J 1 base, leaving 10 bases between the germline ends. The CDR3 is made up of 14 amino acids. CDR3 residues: CASSYREESYEQYF. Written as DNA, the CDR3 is TGTGCCAGCAGTTATCGAGAGGAGTCCTACGAGCAGTACTTC.

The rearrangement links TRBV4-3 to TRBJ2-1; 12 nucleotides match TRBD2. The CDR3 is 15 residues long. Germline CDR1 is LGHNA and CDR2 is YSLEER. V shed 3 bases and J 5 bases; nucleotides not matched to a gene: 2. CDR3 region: CASSHLAGGNNEQFF. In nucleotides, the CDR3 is TGCGCCAGCAGCCATCTAGCGGGGGGGAACAATGAGCAGTTCTTC.

CDR3 coding DNA: TGCGCCAGCAGCCAAATACCGCTTCAGAATGAGCAGTTCTTC. The encoded protein is CASSQIPLQNEQFF. The V call is TRBV4-1, the J call TRBJ2-1, with D hard to call. CDR3 length: 14 residues. Germline V CDR1 and CDR2: MGHRA, YSYEKL. With 2 bases removed from V and 7 bases from J, the gap between germline ends came to 12 bases.

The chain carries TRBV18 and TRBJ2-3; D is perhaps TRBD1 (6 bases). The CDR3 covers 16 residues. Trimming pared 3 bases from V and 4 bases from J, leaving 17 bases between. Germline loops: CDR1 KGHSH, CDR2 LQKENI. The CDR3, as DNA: TGTGCCAGCTCACCGGTCGAGGGGGAGAACGCAGATACGCAGTATTTT. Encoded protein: CASSPVEGENADTQYF.

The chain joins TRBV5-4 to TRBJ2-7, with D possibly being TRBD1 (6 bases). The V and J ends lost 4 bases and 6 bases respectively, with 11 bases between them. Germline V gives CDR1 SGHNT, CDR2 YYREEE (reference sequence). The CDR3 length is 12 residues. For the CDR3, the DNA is TGTGCCAGCAGCAACGACAGGCGCGAGCAGTACTTC. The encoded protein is CASSNDRREQYF.

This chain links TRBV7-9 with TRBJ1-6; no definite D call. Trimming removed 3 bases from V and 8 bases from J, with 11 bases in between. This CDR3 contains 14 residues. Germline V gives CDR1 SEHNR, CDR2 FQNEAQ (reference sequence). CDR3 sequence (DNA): TGTGCCAGCAGCTTTTCGTCTTCCCATTCACCCCTCCACTTT. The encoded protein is CASSFSSSHSPLHF.

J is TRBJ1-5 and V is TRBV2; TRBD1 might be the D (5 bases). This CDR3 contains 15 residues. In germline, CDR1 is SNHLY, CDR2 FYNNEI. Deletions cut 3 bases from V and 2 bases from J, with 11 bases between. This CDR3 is CASSDGGFGNQPQHF. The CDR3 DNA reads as TGTGCCAGCAGTGACGGGGGGTTTGGCAATCAGCCCCAGCATTTT.

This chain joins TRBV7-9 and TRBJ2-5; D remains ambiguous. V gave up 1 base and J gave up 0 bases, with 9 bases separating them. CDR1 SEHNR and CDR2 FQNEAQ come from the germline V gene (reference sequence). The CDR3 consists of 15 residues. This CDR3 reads CASSLVPSYQETQYF. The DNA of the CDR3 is TGTGCCAGCAGCTTAGTCCCCTCGTACCAAGAGACCCAGTACTTC.

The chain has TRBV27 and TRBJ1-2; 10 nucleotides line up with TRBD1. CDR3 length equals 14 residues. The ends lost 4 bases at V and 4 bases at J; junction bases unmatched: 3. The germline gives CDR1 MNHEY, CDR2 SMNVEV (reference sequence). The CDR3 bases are TGTGCCAGCAGTTCCGGGACAGGGGTCTATGGCTACACCTTC. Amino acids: CASSSGTGVYGYTF.

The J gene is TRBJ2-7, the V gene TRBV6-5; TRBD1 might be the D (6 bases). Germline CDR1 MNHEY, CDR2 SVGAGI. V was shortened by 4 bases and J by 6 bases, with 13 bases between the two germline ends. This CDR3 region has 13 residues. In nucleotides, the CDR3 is TGTGCCAGCAGTTCTGTACAGGGTGGCGAGCAGTACTTC. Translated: CASSSVQGGEQYF.

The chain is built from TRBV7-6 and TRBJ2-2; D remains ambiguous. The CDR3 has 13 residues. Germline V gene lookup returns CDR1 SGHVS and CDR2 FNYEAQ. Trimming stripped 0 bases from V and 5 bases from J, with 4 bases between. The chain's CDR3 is CASSLAATGELFF. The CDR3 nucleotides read TGTGCCAGCAGCTTAGCGGCAACCGGGGAGCTGTTTTTT.